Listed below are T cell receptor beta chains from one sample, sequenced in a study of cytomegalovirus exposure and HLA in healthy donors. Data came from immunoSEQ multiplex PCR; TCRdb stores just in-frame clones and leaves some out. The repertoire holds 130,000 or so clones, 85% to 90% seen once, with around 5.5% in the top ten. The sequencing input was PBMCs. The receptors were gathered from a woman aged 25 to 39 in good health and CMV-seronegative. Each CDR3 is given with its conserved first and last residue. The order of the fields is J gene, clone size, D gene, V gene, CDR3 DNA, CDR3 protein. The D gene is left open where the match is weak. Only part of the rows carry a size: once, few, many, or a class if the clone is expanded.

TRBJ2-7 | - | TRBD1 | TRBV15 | TGTGCCACCAGCAGAGAGGGACAGGGGGCAGGGTACGAGCAGTACTTC | CATSREGQGAGYEQYF
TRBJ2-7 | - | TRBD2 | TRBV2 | TGTGCCAGCAGTGACAGGGTAGACCTGGCGGGAGACACCTGGGATGGGGCCTACGAGCAGTACTTC | CASSDRVDLAGDTWDGAYEQYF
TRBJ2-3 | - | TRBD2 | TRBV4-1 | TGCGCCAGCAGCCAATCCCTAGCGGGGGGAACCGCAGATACGCAGTATTTT | CASSQSLAGGTADTQYF
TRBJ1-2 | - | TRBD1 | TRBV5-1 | TGCGCTTCGACAGGGCAGGGCTATCCGGGAGGCTACACCTTC | CASTGQGYPGGYTF
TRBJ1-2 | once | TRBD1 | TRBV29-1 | TGCAGCGTTGGAGTCCGGGACAGGGCCGATGGCTACACCTTC | CSVGVRDRADGYTF
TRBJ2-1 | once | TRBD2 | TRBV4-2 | TGTGCCAGCAGCCAAGTTGGTACTAGCGGCTACAATGAGCAGTTCTTC | CASSQVGTSGYNEQFF
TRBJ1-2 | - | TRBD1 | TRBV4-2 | TGTGCCAGCAGCAAAGGGATACAGGGGGCTCATGGCTACACCTTC | CASSKGIQGAHGYTF
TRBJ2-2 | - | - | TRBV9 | TGTGCCAGCAGTGCAGGGAACACCGGGGAGCTGTTTTTT | CASSAGNTGELFF
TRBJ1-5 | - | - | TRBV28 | TGTGCCAGCAGCCAGCGACAGCCATATAGCAATCAGCCCCAGCATTTT | CASSQRQPYSNQPQHF
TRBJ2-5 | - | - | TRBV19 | TGTGCCAGTACGCCCGGACTCGGGGAGACCCAGTACTTC | CASTPGLGETQYF
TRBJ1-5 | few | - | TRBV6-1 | TGTGCCAGCAACGAACAGGGAGGGGTCAGTCAGCCCCAGCATTTT | CASNEQGGVSQPQHF
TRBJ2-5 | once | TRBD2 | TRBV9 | TGTGCCAGCAGCGTAGGATCGGGAGGGAACGGAGAGACCCAGTACTTC | CASSVGSGGNGETQYF
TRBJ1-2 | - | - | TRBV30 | TGTGCCTGGTTCGGCGGAAACTATGGCTACACCTTC | CAWFGGNYGYTF
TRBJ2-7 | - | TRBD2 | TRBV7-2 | TGTGCCAGCAGCTTAGTCGCGGGGGGGCTTTCCTCCTACGAGCAGTACTTC | CASSLVAGGLSSYEQYF
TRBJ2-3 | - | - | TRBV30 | TGTGCCTGGAGTTCTAGTACAGATACGCAGTATTTT | CAWSSSTDTQYF
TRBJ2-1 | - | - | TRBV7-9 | TGTGCCAGCAGCTTATGGGCAGGGGACAATGAGCAGTTCTTC | CASSLWAGDNEQFF
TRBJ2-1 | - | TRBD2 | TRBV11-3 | TGTGCCAGCAGAAATTCTAGCGGTGGTGAGCAGTTCTTC | CASRNSSGGEQFF
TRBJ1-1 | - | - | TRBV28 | TGTGCCAGCAGACCAACCAGGGTCACCACTGAAGCTTTCTTT | CASRPTRVTTEAFF
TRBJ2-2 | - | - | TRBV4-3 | TGCGCCAGCAGCCAACTCCCCCGGGTCGAGGGTGCCGGGGAGCTGTTTTTT | CASSQLPRVEGAGELFF
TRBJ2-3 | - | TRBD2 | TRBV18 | TGTGCCAGCTCACCGACACACACGACTAGCTCAGATACGCAGTATTTT | CASSPTHTTSSDTQYF
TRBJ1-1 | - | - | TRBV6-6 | TGTGCCAGCACCCGTAGGGGCTCGAACACTGAAGCTTTCTTT | CASTRRGSNTEAFF